The 13 T cell receptor beta chains below all came from one sample that was sequenced in a study of blood T cell repertoires in COVID-19. The table came from immunoSEQ multiplex PCR; TCRdb's copy has only in-frame clones and leaves some out. Among under 300,000 clones listed, roughly 90% were seen once. Sequenced material: peripheral blood. The receptors were gathered from a woman aged 40 to 50 who had recovered from COVID-19.

The genes are TRBV5-1 and TRBJ2-7, with 8 nucleotides matching TRBD2. The CDR3 contains 16 residues. Trimming at V came to 1 base and at J to 2 bases, leaving 8 bases not matched to a gene. CDR1 is SGHRS and CDR2 is YFSETQ in the germline V gene. The CDR3 bases are TGCGCCAGCAGCTTGAGGGCTAGCGGGTCTCCCTACGAGCAGTACTTC. It encodes CASSLRASGSPYEQYF.

The chain recombines TRBV7-9 with TRBJ2-1, with TRBD2 matching 13 bases. Germline CDR1 reads SEHNR; CDR2 reads FQNEAQ (reference sequence). V was clipped by 5 bases and J by 8 bases; unmatched bases: 6. The length of the CDR3 is 15 residues. CDR3 loop: CASSPGLAGVYEQFF. CDR3 bases: TGTGCCAGCAGCCCTGGACTAGCGGGAGTTTATGAGCAGTTCTTC.

CDR3 bases: TGTGCCAGCAGCAAAGCGTCCAGTCGGACAGCAAACACTGAAGCTTTCTTT. It codes for CASSKASSRTANTEAFF. This chain joins TRBV21-1 and TRBJ1-1; the D call of TRBD1 is as the table states it, not checked on the DNA. TRBV21-1 is a known pseudogene. The CDR3 covers 17 residues.

DNA for the CDR3: TGTGCCAGCAGTTCGACAGGGGAGTGGGAAAAACTGTTTTTT. Its protein is CASSSTGEWEKLFF. The V and J genes are TRBV6-5 and TRBJ1-4; 8 bases agree with TRBD1. V lost 4 bases and J lost 8; bases outside the gene matches: 6. The CDR3 loop spans 14 amino acids. Germline-derived CDR1 and CDR2 are MNHEY and SVGAGI.

Only one count was recorded for this clone. The V gene is TRBV5-4, the J gene TRBJ2-5; perhaps TRBD1 as D (5 bases). The CDR3 contains 11 residues. Germline loops: CDR1 SGHNT, CDR2 YYREEE (reference sequence). Trimming stripped 3 bases from V and 11 bases from J, with 11 bases between. The CDR3 loop reads CASSWGQQQYF. The CDR3 DNA sequence: TGTGCCAGCAGCTGGGGCCAGCAGCAGTACTTC.

CDR3 bases: TGTGCCAGCAGCCAAACCGGAGCGGGAGGCCCCCAAGAGACCCAGTACTTC. Amino acids: CASSQTGAGGPQETQYF. The chain recombines TRBV3-1 (or the pseudogene TRBV3-2) with TRBJ2-5, with 9 bases fitting TRBD2. From germline, CDR1 is LGHDT and CDR2 YNNKEL (reference sequence). Trimming cost V 2 bases and J 1 base; bases outside gene matches: 8. The CDR3 length is 17 residues.

This clone was counted a single time. The rearrangement uses TRBV6-1 and TRBJ2-5, with 13 bases that match TRBD2. Trimming at V came to 3 bases and at J to 5 bases, leaving 6 bases not matched to a gene. This CDR3 has 16 residues. CDR1 and CDR2 from the germline V gene are MNHNS and SASEGT. For the CDR3, the DNA is TGTGCCAGCAGTGACCCCGGGACTAGCGGGACGGAGACCCAGTACTTC. This translates into CASSDPGTSGTETQYF.

V usage is TRBV12-5 and J usage is TRBJ1-5; perhaps TRBD1 as D (5 bases). The V gene's germline CDR1 is LGHNT and CDR2 FRNRAP. V was shortened by 5 bases and J by 2 bases, with 13 bases between the two germline ends. The CDR3 loop spans 15 amino acids. Here the CDR3 DNA reads TGTGCTAGTGGTGACGACCAGGGCGGCAATCAGCCCCAGCATTTT. This encodes CASGDDQGGNQPQHF.

This chain uses TRBV27 with TRBJ1-5; D remains unclear. The CDR3 runs 13 residues. Germline V gene data show CDR1 as MNHEY and CDR2 as SMNVEV (reference sequence). The V and J ends lost 5 bases and 4 bases respectively, with 9 bases between them. The CDR3 DNA sequence: TGTGCCAGCAGTCGTGGACTAAATCAGCCCCAGCATTTT. Translating gives CASSRGLNQPQHF.

The rearrangement links TRBV12-5 to TRBJ2-1, with 8 bases identical to TRBD2. The ends lost 1 base at V and 5 bases at J; junction bases unmatched: 10. This CDR3 comprises 17 residues. The germline CDR1 and CDR2 sequences are LGHNT and FRNRAP. In nucleotides, the CDR3 is TGTGCTAGTGGTTTGGGCCTCCGGGAGGGCCCCCACAATGAGCAGTTCTTC. This translates into CASGLGLREGPHNEQFF.

In DNA form, the CDR3 reads TGTGCCAGTAGTAGGACTAGCGGCTACGAGCAGTACTTC. Its translation is CASSRTSGYEQYF. The chain uses TRBV19 and TRBJ2-7; 10 bases align to TRBD2. The CDR3 loop spans 13 amino acids. The V segment lost 4 bases and the J segment 3 bases; nucleotides outside the gene matches: 0. CDR1 is LNHDA, CDR2 SQIVND, per germline (reference sequence).

The chain employs TRBV5-4 and TRBJ1-6, with TRBD1 matching 8 bases. This CDR3 is built from 14 residues. Germline CDR1 SGHNT, CDR2 YYREEE (reference sequence). J was trimmed by 6 bases and V by 3 bases; bases with no gene match: 2. CDR3 in DNA: TGTGCCAGCAGCTCTGACAGGGGTAATTCACCCCTCCACTTT. Amino acids: CASSSDRGNSPLHF.

The genes are TRBV9 and TRBJ2-7; 12 positions agree with TRBD2. Germline V gives CDR1 SGDLS, CDR2 YYNGEE. With V trimmed by 0 bases and J by 7 bases, 5 bases remained unmatched. The CDR3 is 15 residues long. This CDR3 is CASSVGLAGEREQYF. CDR3 DNA: TGTGCCAGCAGCGTAGGACTAGCGGGGGAACGTGAGCAGTACTTC.